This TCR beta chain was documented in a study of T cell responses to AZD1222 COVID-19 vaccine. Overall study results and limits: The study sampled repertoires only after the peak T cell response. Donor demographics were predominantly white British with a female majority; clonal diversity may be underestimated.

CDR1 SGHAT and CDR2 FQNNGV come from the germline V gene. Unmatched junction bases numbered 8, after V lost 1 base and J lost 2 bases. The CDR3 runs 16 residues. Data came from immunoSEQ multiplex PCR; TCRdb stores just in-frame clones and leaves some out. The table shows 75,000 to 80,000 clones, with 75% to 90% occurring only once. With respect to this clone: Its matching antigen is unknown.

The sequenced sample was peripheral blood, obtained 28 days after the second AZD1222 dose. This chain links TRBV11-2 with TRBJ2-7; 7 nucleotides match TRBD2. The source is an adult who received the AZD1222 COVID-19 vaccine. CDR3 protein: CASSLVGGLGTYEQYF. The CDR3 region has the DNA TGTGCCAGCAGCTTAGTAGGAGGACTAGGAACCTACGAGCAGTACTTC.